These 28 T cell receptor beta chains were all obtained from the same sample, sequenced in a study of blood T cell repertoires in COVID-19. The protocol was immunoSEQ multiplex PCR, while the TCRdb copy is restricted to in-frame clones and leaves out a portion. The table has 150,000 or so clones, 85% to 90% seen once. The sample taken for sequencing was peripheral blood. The receptors were gathered from a man younger than 35 with COVID-19, enrolled during active disease.

The chain links TRBV11-1 to TRBJ2-1, with D possibly being TRBD1 (6 bases). V dropped 5 bases and J dropped 4 bases, with 18 bases sitting between them. The CDR3 sequence is 16 residues long. Germline V gene lookup returns CDR1 SGHAT and CDR2 FQDESV (reference sequence). The CDR3 DNA reads TGTGCCAGCAGCCGTCGAAAGTTAGGGGGATACAATGAGCAGTTCTTC. Translation: CASSRRKLGGYNEQFF.

The rearrangement joins TRBV6-5 to TRBJ2-7, with TRBD2 matching over 7 bases. Per germline, CDR1 MNHEY and CDR2 SVGAGI. V was pared by 0 bases and J by 3 bases, with 8 bases of the junction left unmatched. The CDR3 sequence is 16 residues long. This chain's CDR3 is CASSYSPLANNYEQYF. CDR3 sequence (DNA): TGTGCCAGCAGTTACTCGCCACTAGCGAATAACTACGAGCAGTACTTC.

V usage is TRBV19 and J usage is TRBJ1-1, with D possibly TRBD1 on 5 matching bases. V lost 3 bases to trimming and J lost 7 bases, with 9 bases between them. CDR1 LNHDA and CDR2 SQIVND come from the germline V gene (reference sequence). The CDR3 length is 12 residues. CDR3 bases: TGTGCCAGTAGTATCCGGGACTATGAAGCTTTCTTT. Residues: CASSIRDYEAFF. Full variable domain (rest looked up from reference TRBV19 and TRBJ1-1): DGGITQSPKYLFRKEGQNVTLSCEQNLNHDAMYWYRQDPGQGLRLIYYSQIVNDFQKGDIAEGYSVSREKKESFPLTVTSAQKNPTAFYLCASSIRDYEAFFGQGTRLTVV.

The chain recombines TRBV28 with TRBJ2-1; TRBD1 might be the D (6 bases). V lost 0 bases, J lost 4 bases, and 7 bases lay in between. The CDR3 runs to 14 residues. CDR1 and CDR2 from the germline V gene are MDHEN and SYDVKM. This chain's CDR3 is CASSLWQGYNEQFF. In DNA, the CDR3 is TGTGCCAGCAGTTTATGGCAGGGGTACAATGAGCAGTTCTTC.

CDR3 residues: CASSQLREGHQETQYF. The CDR3 nucleotides read TGCGCCAGCAGTCAACTTCGGGAGGGACACCAAGAGACCCAGTACTTC. The chain couples TRBV23-1 to TRBJ2-5; TRBD2 aligns across 8 bases. TRBV23-1 counts as an open reading frame of uncertain function. The trim removed 2 bases at V and 0 bases at J, leaving 5 bases unmatched. The length of the CDR3 is 16 residues.

The chain is built from TRBV28 and TRBJ2-7, with D maybe TRBD1 (5 bases). V was clipped by 3 bases and J by 2 bases, with 14 bases between them. There are 15 residues in the CDR3. Per the germline V gene, CDR1 is MDHEN and CDR2 is SYDVKM. The CDR3 DNA sequence: TGTGCCAGCAGTTTTTATCGGAAGGGGACCTACGAGCAGTACTTC. It specifies CASSFYRKGTYEQYF.

The V and J genes are TRBV21-1 and TRBJ2-1; the listed D gene, TRBD2, was not tested against the DNA. TRBV21-1 corresponds to a pseudogene. The CDR3 has 19 amino acids. CDR3 loop: CASTRRGHPGLAAYNEQFF. As DNA, the CDR3 is TGTGCCAGCACCCGGCGAGGACACCCGGGACTAGCGGCTTACAATGAGCAGTTCTTC.

CDR3 residues: CASRGANYGYTF. CDR3 sequence (DNA): TGTGCCAGCAGGGGAGCAAACTATGGCTACACCTTC. This rearrangement joins TRBV11-2 to TRBJ1-2; D remains ambiguous. The germline V gene encodes CDR1 SGHAT and CDR2 FQNNGV. Trimming removed 6 bases at V and 2 bases at J, with 7 bases between. The CDR3 covers 12 residues.

This clone was picked up a small number of times. Sequence at one end of the junction differs from germline and may be a read error. The chain has TRBV6-5 and TRBJ1-4, with D unclear. Germline V lookup: CDR1 MNHEY, CDR2 SVGAGI. This CDR3 is 12 amino acids long. The CDR3 sequence is CASSVLNEKLLF. CDR3 bases: TGTGCCAGCAGCGTCCTTAATGAAAAACTGCTTTTT.

CDR3 bases: TGCGCCAGCAGCCCTGGGGGGGTTCGCTCCTACAATGAGCAGTTCTTC. It codes for CASSPGGVRSYNEQFF. The chain has TRBV5-1 and TRBJ2-1; TRBD2 matches 7 bases. Losses at the gene ends were 4 bases for V and 0 bases for J; bases not matched to a gene: 7. Germline lookup yields CDR1 SGHRS and CDR2 YFSETQ. The CDR3 sequence is 16 residues long. The complete variable domain, with remaining parts taken from reference TRBV5-1 and TRBJ2-1, reads KAGVTQTPRYLIKTRGQQVTLSCSPISGHRSVSWYQQTPGQGLQFLFEYFSETQRNKGNFPGRFSGRQFSNSRSEMNVSTLELGDSALYLCASSPGGVRSYNEQFFGPGTRLTVL.

CDR3 residues: CASSLAGGVAYEQYF. For the CDR3, the DNA is TGCGCCAGCAGCTTGGCCGGGGGGGTCGCCTACGAGCAGTACTTC. V gene TRBV5-1 combines with J gene TRBJ2-7; TRBD2 matches 8 bases. The V gene end was trimmed by 0 bases and the J gene end by 2 bases; junction bases not matched to a gene: 4. Looked up from germline, CDR1 is SGHRS and CDR2 is YFSETQ. The CDR3 is 15 amino acids.

V is TRBV4-3 and J is TRBJ2-7; unclear D gene. The CDR3 runs to 13 residues. V was cut by 0 bases and J by 2 bases, with 5 bases left in between. The germline CDR1 and CDR2 sequences are LGHNA and YSLEER. Written as DNA, the CDR3 is TGCGCCAGCAGCCAAGAAACGGCCTACGAGCAGTACTTC. This translates into CASSQETAYEQYF.

The rearrangement joins TRBV10-2 to TRBJ2-7; 10 positions agree with TRBD2. Trimming at V came to 0 bases and at J to 7 bases, leaving 12 bases not matched to a gene. The CDR3 runs to 17 residues. Germline V lookup: CDR1 WSHSY, CDR2 SAAADI. CDR3 amino acids: CASSESTGLAGVREQYF. The CDR3 nucleotides read TGCGCCAGCAGTGAGTCGACTGGGCTAGCGGGAGTTCGGGAGCAGTACTTC.

The rearrangement links TRBV27 to TRBJ1-2, with 12 bases matching TRBD1. V gave up 5 bases and J gave up 6 bases; unmatched junction bases: 13. This CDR3 contains 17 residues. Germline V gives CDR1 MNHEY, CDR2 SMNVEV (reference sequence). The CDR3 loop reads CASSRIGTGGVSNGYTF. CDR3 coding DNA: TGTGCCAGCAGTAGAATTGGGACAGGGGGCGTGTCGAATGGCTACACCTTC.

The genes are TRBV6-5 and TRBJ1-5; TRBD1 matches at 10 bases. The germline V gene encodes CDR1 MNHEY and CDR2 SVGAGI. This CDR3 comprises 14 residues. Losses at the gene ends were 5 bases for V and 6 bases for J; bases not matched to a gene: 4. The DNA for the CDR3 is TGTGCCAGCAGTCCGACAGGGGGCGGTCAGCCCCAGCATTTT. Encoded protein: CASSPTGGGQPQHF.

The genes are TRBV29-1 and TRBJ2-5; the match to TRBD1 covers 9 bases. The V gene's germline CDR1 is SQVTM and CDR2 ANQGSEA. V shed 5 bases and J 4 bases; nucleotides not matched to a gene: 2. The CDR3 has 12 residues. CDR3 in amino acids: CSVSDRGETQYF. Written as DNA, the CDR3 is TGCAGCGTTTCGGACAGGGGAGAGACCCAGTACTTC.

This chain joins TRBV29-1 and TRBJ1-1; D is ambiguous. Germline V gene lookup returns CDR1 SQVTM and CDR2 ANQGSEA. CDR3 length equals 11 residues. V was trimmed by 7 bases and J by 5 bases, leaving 11 bases between them. This chain's CDR3 is CSARLHTEAFF. The CDR3 nucleotides read TGCAGCGCCCGACTACATACTGAAGCTTTCTTT.

The chain links TRBV11-3 to TRBJ2-1; D is possibly TRBD2 (6 bases). The CDR3 sequence is 13 residues long. Deletions cut 3 bases from V and 10 bases from J, with 13 bases between. CDR1 is SGHNT, CDR2 YENEEA, per germline. The CDR3 region has the DNA TGTGCCAGCAGCTTGGGGTTGGCGGGAGAGCAGTTCTTC. Amino acid sequence: CASSLGLAGEQFF.

The chain uses TRBV28 and TRBJ1-2; 8 bases fit TRBD1. The V gene end was trimmed by 11 bases and the J gene end by 4 bases; junction bases not matched to a gene: 15. Per the germline V gene, CDR1 is MDHEN and CDR2 is SYDVKM. The CDR3 runs to 15 residues. This chain's CDR3 is CAGSAPGGWSYGYTF. CDR3 nucleotides: TGTGCCGGATCCGCCCCAGGGGGCTGGAGCTATGGCTACACCTTC.

This rearrangement joins TRBV5-5 to TRBJ2-3; 8 bases line up with TRBD2. The CDR3 has 20 residues. The germline CDR1 and CDR2 sequences are SGHKS and YYEKEE (reference sequence). The V and J ends lost 2 bases and 2 bases, in that order; junction bases with no gene match: 19. The CDR3 bases are TGTGCCAGCAGCTTACGCCTAGCGGGCAGAAACCTAGGGGCCACAGATACGCAGTATTTT. Protein: CASSLRLAGRNLGATDTQYF.

The V call is TRBV5-6, the J call TRBJ2-7; 7 bases line up with TRBD2. Per germline, CDR1 SGHDT and CDR2 YYEEEE. Losses at the gene ends were 4 bases for V and 2 bases for J; bases not matched to a gene: 6. The CDR3 spans 14 residues. The CDR3: CASSRGRPTYEQYF. CDR3 coding DNA: TGTGCCAGCAGCCGCGGGAGACCGACCTACGAGCAGTACTTC. Filled out from reference TRBV5-6 and TRBJ2-7, the complete variable domain reads DAGVTQSPTHLIKTRGQQVTLRCSPKSGHDTVSWYQQALGQGPQFIFQYYEEEERQRGNFPDRFSGHQFPNYSSELNVNALLLGDSALYLCASSRGRPTYEQYFGPGTRLTVT.

The genes are TRBV11-2 and TRBJ1-2, with 9 positions matching TRBD1. Per the germline V gene, CDR1 is SGHAT and CDR2 is FQNNGV. The V gene end was trimmed by 8 bases and the J gene end by 2 bases; junction bases not matched to a gene: 0. CDR3 length: 12 residues. CDR3 amino acids: CASGTGNYGYTF. CDR3 DNA: TGTGCCAGCGGGACAGGGAACTATGGCTACACCTTC.

The chain combines TRBV7-9 with TRBJ2-5; a weak D match, TRBD1 (5 bases). Germline loops: CDR1 SEHNR, CDR2 FQNEAQ (reference sequence). The length of the CDR3 is 13 residues. Trimming removed 10 bases from V and 2 bases from J, with 14 bases in between. The chain's CDR3 is CATSHQGQETQYF. CDR3 nucleotide sequence: TGTGCCACCTCCCACCAGGGTCAAGAGACCCAGTACTTC.

The J gene is TRBJ2-1, the V gene TRBV6-1; no reliable D call. CDR3 length: 13 amino acids. The ends were cut back, 2 bases at V and 8 bases at J, with 10 bases in the middle. Germline CDR1 is MNHNS and CDR2 is SASEGT. CDR3 sequence reads: CASSEPERHEQFF. In DNA form, the CDR3 reads TGTGCCAGCAGTGAACCGGAGCGCCATGAGCAGTTCTTC.

The chain combines TRBV4-1 with TRBJ1-1; D possibly corresponds to TRBD1 (5 bases). CDR3 size: 14 residues. V lost 0 bases to trimming and J lost 6 bases, with 11 bases between them. Germline-derived CDR1 and CDR2 are MGHRA and YSYEKL. This CDR3 is CASSQDQGSAEAFF. CDR3 nucleotides: TGCGCCAGCAGCCAAGATCAGGGTTCTGCTGAAGCTTTCTTT.

The chain joins TRBV9 to TRBJ2-5, with 7 bases lining up with TRBD1. CDR1 SGDLS and CDR2 YYNGEE come from the germline V gene. The length of the CDR3 is 14 residues. V gave up 3 bases and J gave up 2 bases; unmatched junction bases: 4. Written as DNA, the CDR3 is TGTGCCAGCAGCGCCGGGACAGCACAAGAGACCCAGTACTTC. Its protein product is CASSAGTAQETQYF.

The rearrangement joins TRBV15 to TRBJ1-2; the D is unclear. This CDR3 is built from 14 residues. Germline CDR1 is LNHNV and CDR2 is YYDKDF (reference sequence). Between the trimmed V and J ends, which lost 5 bases and 5 bases, there was a span of 15 bases. CDR3 sequence reads: CATSSQYHLYGYTF. The CDR3 DNA follows: TGTGCCACCAGCTCTCAGTACCACCTTTATGGCTACACCTTC.

The chain recombines TRBV11-2 with TRBJ2-2, with D possibly being TRBD1 (6 bases). Germline loops: CDR1 SGHAT, CDR2 FQNNGV. Trimming left V 1 base short and J 0 bases short, with 9 bases between. The CDR3 covers 16 residues. The CDR3 region is CASSLVYRANTGELFF. CDR3 DNA: TGTGCCAGCAGCTTAGTTTACAGGGCGAACACCGGGGAGCTGTTTTTT.